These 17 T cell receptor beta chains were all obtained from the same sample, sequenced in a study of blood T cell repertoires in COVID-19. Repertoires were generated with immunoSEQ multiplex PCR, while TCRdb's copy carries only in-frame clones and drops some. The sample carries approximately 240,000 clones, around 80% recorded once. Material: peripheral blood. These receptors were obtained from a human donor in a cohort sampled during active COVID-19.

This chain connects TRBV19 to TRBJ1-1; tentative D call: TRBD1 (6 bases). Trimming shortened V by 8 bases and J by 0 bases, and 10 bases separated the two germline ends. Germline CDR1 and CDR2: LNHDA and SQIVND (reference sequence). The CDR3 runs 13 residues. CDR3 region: CASGGRLNTEAFF. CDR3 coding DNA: TGTGCCAGTGGGGGCAGATTGAACACTGAAGCTTTCTTT.

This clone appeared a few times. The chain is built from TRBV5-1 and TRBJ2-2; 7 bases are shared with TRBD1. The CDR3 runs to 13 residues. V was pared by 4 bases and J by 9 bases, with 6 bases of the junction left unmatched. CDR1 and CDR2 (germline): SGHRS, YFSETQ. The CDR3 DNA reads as TGCGCCAGCAGCAAAAGGGGGCTTAGGGAGCTGTTTTTT. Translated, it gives CASSKRGLRELFF.

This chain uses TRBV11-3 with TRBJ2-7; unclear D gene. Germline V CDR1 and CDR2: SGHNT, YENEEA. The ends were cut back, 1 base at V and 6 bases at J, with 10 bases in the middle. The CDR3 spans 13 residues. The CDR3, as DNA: TGTGCCAGCAGCTTAGGGTCCCGCGGCGAGCAGTACTTC. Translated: CASSLGSRGEQYF. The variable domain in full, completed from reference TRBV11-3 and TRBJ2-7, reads EAGVVQSPRYKIIEKKQPVAFWCNPISGHNTLYWYLQNLGQGPELLIRYENEEAVDDSQLPKDRFSAERLKGVDSTLKIQPAELGDSAVYLCASSLGSRGEQYFGPGTRLTVT.

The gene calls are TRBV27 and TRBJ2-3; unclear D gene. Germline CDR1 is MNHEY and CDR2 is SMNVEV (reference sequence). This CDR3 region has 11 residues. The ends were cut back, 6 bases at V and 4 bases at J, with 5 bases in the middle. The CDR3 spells CASSRSDTQYF. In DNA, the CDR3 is TGTGCCAGCAGCAGATCAGATACGCAGTATTTT.

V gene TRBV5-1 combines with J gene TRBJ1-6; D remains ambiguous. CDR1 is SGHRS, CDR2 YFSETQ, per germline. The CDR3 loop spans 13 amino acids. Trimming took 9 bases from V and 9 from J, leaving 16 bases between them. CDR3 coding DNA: TGCGCCACCGCGGAGACGGATGTTTCACCCCTCCACTTT. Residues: CATAETDVSPLHF. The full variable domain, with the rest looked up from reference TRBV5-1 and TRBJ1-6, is KAGVTQTPRYLIKTRGQQVTLSCSPISGHRSVSWYQQTPGQGLQFLFEYFSETQRNKGNFPGRFSGRQFSNSRSEMNVSTLELGDSALYLCATAETDVSPLHFGNGTRLTVT.

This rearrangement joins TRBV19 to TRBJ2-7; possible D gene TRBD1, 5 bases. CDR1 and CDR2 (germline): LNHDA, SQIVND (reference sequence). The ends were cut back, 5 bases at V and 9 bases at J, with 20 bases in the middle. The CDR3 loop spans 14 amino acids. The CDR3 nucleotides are TGTGCCAGTAGTCTAACGGACACCCCGGATGGGCAGTACTTC. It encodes CASSLTDTPDGQYF.

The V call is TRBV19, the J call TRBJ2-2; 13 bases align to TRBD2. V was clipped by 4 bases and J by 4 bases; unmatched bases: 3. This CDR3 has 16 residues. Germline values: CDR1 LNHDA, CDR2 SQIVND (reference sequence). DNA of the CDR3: TGTGCCAGTAGTACCACTAGCGGGGGGGCCACCGGGGAGCTGTTTTTT. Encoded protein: CASSTTSGGATGELFF.

The CDR3 spells CASSFAGRQSTEAFF. In DNA form, the CDR3 reads TGTGCCAGCAGTTTTGCCGGCAGGCAGAGCACTGAAGCTTTCTTT. This chain links TRBV28 with TRBJ1-1; D is ambiguous. CDR1 and CDR2 (germline): MDHEN, SYDVKM. The CDR3 consists of 15 residues. Deletions cut 3 bases from V and 4 bases from J, with 15 bases between.

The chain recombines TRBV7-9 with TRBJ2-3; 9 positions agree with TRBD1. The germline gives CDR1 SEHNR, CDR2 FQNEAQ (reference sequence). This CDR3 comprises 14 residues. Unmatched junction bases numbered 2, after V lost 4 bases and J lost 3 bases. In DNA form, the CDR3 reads TGTGCCAGCAGCTGGGGACAGGGTACAGATACGCAGTATTTT. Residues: CASSWGQGTDTQYF.

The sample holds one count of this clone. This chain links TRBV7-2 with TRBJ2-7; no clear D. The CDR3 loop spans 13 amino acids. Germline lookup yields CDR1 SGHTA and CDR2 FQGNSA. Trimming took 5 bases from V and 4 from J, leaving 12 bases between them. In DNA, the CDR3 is TGTGCCAGCAGCAAAATAGGAGCTTACGAGCAGTACTTC. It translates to CASSKIGAYEQYF.

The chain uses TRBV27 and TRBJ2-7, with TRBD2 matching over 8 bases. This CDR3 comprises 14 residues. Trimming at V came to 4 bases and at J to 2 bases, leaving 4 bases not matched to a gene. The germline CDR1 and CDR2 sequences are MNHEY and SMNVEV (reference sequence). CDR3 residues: CASSSVAGTYEQYF. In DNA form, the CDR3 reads TGTGCCAGCAGTTCGGTAGCGGGGACCTACGAGCAGTACTTC.

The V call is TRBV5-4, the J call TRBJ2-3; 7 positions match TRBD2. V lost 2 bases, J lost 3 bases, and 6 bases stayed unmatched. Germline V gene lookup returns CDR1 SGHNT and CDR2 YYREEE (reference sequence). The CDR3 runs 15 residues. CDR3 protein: CASSFGEGGTDTQYF. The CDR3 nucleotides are TGTGCCAGCAGCTTCGGGGAGGGAGGAACAGATACGCAGTATTTT.

The CDR3 coding sequence is TGCGCCAGCAGCCAAGGACAGGGGGCCTCGAATGAGCAGTTCTTC. Translating it yields CASSQGQGASNEQFF. The rearrangement joins TRBV4-1 to TRBJ2-1; 10 bases line up with TRBD1. Germline values: CDR1 MGHRA, CDR2 YSYEKL. The CDR3 extends over 15 amino acids. With V trimmed by 1 base and J by 7 bases, 4 bases remained unmatched.

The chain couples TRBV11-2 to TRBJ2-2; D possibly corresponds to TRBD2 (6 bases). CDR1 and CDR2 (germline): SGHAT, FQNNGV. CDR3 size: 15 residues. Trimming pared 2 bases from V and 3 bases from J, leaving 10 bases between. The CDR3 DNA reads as TGTGCCAGCAGCTTACGCGGGGCTGACACCGGGGAGCTGTTTTTT. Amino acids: CASSLRGADTGELFF.

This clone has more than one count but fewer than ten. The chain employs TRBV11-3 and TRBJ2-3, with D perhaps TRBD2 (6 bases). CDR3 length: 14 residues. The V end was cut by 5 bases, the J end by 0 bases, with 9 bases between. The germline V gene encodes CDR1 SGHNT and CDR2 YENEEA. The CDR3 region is CASSPGRSTDTQYF. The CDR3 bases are TGTGCCAGCAGCCCGGGGAGGAGCACAGATACGCAGTATTTT.

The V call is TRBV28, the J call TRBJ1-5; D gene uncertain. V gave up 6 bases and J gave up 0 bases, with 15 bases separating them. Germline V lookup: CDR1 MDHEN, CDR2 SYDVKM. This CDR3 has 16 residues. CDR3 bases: TGTGCCAGCAGCCCCTCAAGTTTCTATAGCAATCAGCCCCAGCATTTT. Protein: CASSPSSFYSNQPQHF.

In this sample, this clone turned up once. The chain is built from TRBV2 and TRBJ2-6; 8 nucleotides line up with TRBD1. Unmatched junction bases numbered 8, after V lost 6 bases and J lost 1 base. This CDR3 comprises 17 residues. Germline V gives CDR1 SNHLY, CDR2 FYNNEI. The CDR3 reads CASRKTGARSGANVLTF. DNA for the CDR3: TGTGCCAGCAGAAAGACAGGGGCCCGTTCTGGGGCCAACGTCCTGACTTTC.